A selection of T cell receptor beta chains follows, all from one sample in a study of prognosis after radiotherapy for stage I lung cancer. One entry per CDR3 protein results from TCRdb running MiXCR on the multiplex PCR reads. The table shows some 60,000 distinct CDR3 sequences, with approximately 26% occurring only once. The input for sequencing was PBMCs, taken before or after stereotactic body radiation therapy (not recorded which). These receptors all stem from a donor at least 50 years old with non-small cell lung cancer. Both conserved end residues are trimmed from each CDR3.

v_gene	j_gene	CDR3aa
TRBV3-1	TRBJ2-1	ASSLPPSAGGTPEQF
TRBV5-6	TRBJ1-6	ASSLGSIDSPLH
TRBV6-5	TRBJ1-2	ASSSEGTTNYGYT
TRBV7-8	TRBJ1-5	ASSFSPQGLGNQPQH
TRBV6-2/TRBV6-3	TRBJ1-1	ASSYNRVFPEAF
TRBV28	TRBJ1-2	ASSPSGAGNYGYT
TRBV30	TRBJ2-6	ACGGSYSGANVLT
TRBV6-1	TRBJ1-5	ASTPLSSRGGNQPQH
TRBV20-1	TRBJ1-1	SAIPRAGNTEAF
TRBV20-1	TRBJ1-3	SARGALAYGNTIY
TRBV16	TRBJ1-1	ASSASQLANTEAF
TRBV12-3/TRBV12-4	TRBJ2-3	ASNPGSTDTQY
TRBV9	TRBJ1-3	ASSVAYGGNTIY
TRBV19	TRBJ1-2	ASSRGDLYGYT
TRBV7-3	TRBJ2-3	ASSFGRADTDTQY
TRBV19	TRBJ2-1	ASSKSCSRGYNEQF
TRBV9	TRBJ2-1	ASSGSAWGYNEQF
TRBV29-1	TRBJ2-7	SVFQGREQY
TRBV10-3	TRBJ2-5	AISEAQETQY
TRBV30	TRBJ2-5	AWRRSDQETQY
TRBV20-1	TRBJ1-4	SAPQGAEKLF
TRBV7-3	TRBJ1-1	ASSLRPGWDTEAF
TRBV18	TRBJ2-7	ASSLQQGEQY
TRBV12-3/TRBV12-4	TRBJ2-5	ASLGTGVQETRY
TRBV6-1	TRBJ2-7	ASTAGLPSSSYEQY
TRBV19	TRBJ1-6	ASSSGTANSPLH
TRBV5-1	TRBJ2-3	ASSLEQTDTQY
TRBV11-2	TRBJ1-4	ASSSPTGGNTNEKLF
TRBV28	TRBJ2-7	ASRTGWVYEQY
TRBV12-3/TRBV12-4	TRBJ2-1	ATSQGAVYNEQF
TRBV5-4	TRBJ2-3	ASSLRGGREDTQY
TRBV28	TRBJ1-1	DSRIGPSTGAF
TRBV12-3/TRBV12-4	TRBJ2-7	ASSLLGREGEQY
TRBV5-1	TRBJ2-3	DSSPSVSTDTKY
TRBV5-1	TRBJ2-2	ASSPPWTGELF
TRBV12-3/TRBV12-4	TRBJ2-3	ASSSLSGQAHTDKQY
TRBV5-4	TRBJ1-2	ASSSPQALYGYT
TRBV14	TRBJ2-1	ASSQPPKFDNEQF
TRBV20-1	TRBJ2-7	SASDTYEQY
TRBV24-1	TRBJ2-3	ATSDQTRGGRTDTQY
TRBV6-1	TRBJ1-1	ASGDYRGRTEAF
TRBV20-1	TRBJ1-6	SAGDTGRANSPLH
TRBV6-1	TRBJ1-4	ASSEADRAI
TRBV5-8	TRBJ1-6	ASSHLPRSPLH
TRBV19	TRBJ1-5	ASTPRGQVHQPQH
TRBV6-1	TRBJ1-4	ASDLQGKGEKLF
TRBV6-4	TRBJ1-2	ASSPLQGQGVNYGYT
TRBV6-1	TRBJ1-2	ASSRRPWDARRDNYGYT
TRBV18	TRBJ1-5	ASSPSPGGGGQPQH
TRBV9	TRBJ1-6	ASSVLDRMNSPLH
TRBV3-1	TRBJ1-1	ASRNTGMGDTEAF
TRBV12-3/TRBV12-4	TRBJ1-5	ASSFGNGINQPQD
TRBV19	TRBJ2-6	ASTASDNSGANVLT
TRBV20-1	TRBJ2-2	SASSGGCGAGELF